This T cell receptor (beta chain) was sequenced during a study of blood T cell repertoires in COVID-19. At the level of the study: Samples taken during acute and convalescent COVID-19 were collected in the United States, Italy and Spain.

Some clones are missing from TCRdb's copy, which holds only in-frame ones; the method was immunoSEQ multiplex PCR. The table includes under 200,000 clones, around three quarters detected once. The CDR3 is made up of 15 amino acids. Germline CDR1 is PRHDT and CDR2 is FYEKMQ (reference sequence). With V trimmed by 8 bases and J by 3 bases, 10 bases remained unmatched. This receptor was taken from a man in his 60s with acute or convalescent COVID-19. The chain has TRBV13 and TRBJ2-7; 10 bases align to TRBD1. Material for sequencing was peripheral blood. CDR3 in amino acids: CASGGQGRVGYEQYF. The CDR3 DNA follows: TGTGCCAGCGGGGGACAGGGGAGGGTTGGCTACGAGCAGTACTTC.